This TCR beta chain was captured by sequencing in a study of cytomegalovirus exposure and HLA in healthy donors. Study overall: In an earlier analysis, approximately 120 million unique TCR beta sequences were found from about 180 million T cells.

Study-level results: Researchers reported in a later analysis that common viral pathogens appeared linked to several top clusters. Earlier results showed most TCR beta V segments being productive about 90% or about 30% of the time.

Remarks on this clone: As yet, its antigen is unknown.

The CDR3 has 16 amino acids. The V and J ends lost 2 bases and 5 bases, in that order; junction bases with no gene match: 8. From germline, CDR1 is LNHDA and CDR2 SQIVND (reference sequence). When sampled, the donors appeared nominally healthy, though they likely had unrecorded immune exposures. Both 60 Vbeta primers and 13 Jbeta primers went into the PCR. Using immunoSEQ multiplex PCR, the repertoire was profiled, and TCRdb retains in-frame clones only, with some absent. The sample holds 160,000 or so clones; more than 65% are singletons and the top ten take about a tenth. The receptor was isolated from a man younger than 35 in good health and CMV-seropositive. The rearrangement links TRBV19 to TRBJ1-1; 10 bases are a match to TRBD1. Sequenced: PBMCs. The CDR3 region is CASSINSRTGGTEAFF. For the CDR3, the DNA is TGTGCCAGTAGTATAAACTCCCGGACAGGGGGAACTGAAGCTTTCTTT.